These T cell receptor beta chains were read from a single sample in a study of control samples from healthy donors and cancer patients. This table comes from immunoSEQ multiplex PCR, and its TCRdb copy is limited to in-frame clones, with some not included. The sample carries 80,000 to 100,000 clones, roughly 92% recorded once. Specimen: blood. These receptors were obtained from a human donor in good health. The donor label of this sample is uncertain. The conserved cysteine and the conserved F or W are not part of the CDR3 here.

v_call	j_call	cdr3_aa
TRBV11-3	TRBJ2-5	ASSLEGLAGETQY
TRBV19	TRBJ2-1	ASRSSGVGGDEQF
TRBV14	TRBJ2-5	ASSGRRETQY
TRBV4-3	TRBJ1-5	ASSQDGVGPQH
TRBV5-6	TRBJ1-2	ASSPGTGIGYGYT
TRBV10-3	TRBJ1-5	AISEGGGNQPQH
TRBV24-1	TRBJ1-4	ATNGDREGPNEKLF
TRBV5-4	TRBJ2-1	ASSLSSGHNEQF
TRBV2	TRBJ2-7	ASSENLSSYEQY
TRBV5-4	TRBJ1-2	ASSLVGQGAYGYT
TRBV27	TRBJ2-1	ASSFVGLLGEQF
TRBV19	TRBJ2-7	ASSRDRGSEQY
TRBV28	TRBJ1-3	ASTQGNTIY
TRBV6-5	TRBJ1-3	ASSTSSGNTIY
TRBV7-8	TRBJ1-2	ASSYDRVVSYT
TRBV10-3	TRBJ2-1	AISETLTDADEQF
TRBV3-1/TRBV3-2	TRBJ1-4	ASSQDPQAENNEKLF
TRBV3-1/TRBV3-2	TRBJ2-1	ASSLQGDNEQF
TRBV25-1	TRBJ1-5	ASSEGTNLNQPQH
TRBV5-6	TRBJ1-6	ASSFPTGNSPLH
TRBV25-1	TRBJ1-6	ASSESKNSANSPLH
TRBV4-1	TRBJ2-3	ASSWGQTNKDTQY
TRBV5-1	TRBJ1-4	ASSLGQNNEKLF
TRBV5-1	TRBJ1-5	ASSSEGDRNQPQH
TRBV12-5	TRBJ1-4	ASGPGQGYEKLF
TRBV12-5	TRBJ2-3	ASGLPGQGTDTQY
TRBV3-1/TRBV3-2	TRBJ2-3	ASSQELAGGPLDTQY
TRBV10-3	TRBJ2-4	ATTGGGNIQY
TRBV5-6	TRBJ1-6	ASSFGTDNSPLH
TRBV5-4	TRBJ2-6	ASSSGQHSGANVLT
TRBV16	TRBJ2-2	ASSQATGGPGELF
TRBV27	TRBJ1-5	ASSFRGLNQPQH
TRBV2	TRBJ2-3	ASSPWGRGTDTQY
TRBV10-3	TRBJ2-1	AISDYGQSNEQF
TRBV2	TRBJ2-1	ATLLAQGFNEQF
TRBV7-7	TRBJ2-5	ASSLGLAGYETQY
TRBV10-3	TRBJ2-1	AITSGTSGYNEQF
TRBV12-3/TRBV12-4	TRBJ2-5	ASTLGGVQY
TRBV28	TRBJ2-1	ASSGPTDYNEQF
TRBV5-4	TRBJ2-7	ASSLAPADLYEQY
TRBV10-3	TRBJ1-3	AISEEAGNTIY
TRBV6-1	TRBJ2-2	ASSEGESGELF
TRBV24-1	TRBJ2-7	ATSDSGQGSSEQY
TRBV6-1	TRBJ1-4	ASSEAPYQGATEKLF
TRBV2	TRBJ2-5	ASMFQETQY
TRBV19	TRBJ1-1	ASSIALNTEAF
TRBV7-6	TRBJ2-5	ASSPGQQETQY
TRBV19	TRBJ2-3	ASTAGYGDTQY
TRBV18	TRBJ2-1	ASSPGTREQF
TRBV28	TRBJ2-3	ASRFRTSDTQY
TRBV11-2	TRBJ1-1	ASSQQGANTEAF
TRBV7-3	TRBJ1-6	ASSSQGGSPLH